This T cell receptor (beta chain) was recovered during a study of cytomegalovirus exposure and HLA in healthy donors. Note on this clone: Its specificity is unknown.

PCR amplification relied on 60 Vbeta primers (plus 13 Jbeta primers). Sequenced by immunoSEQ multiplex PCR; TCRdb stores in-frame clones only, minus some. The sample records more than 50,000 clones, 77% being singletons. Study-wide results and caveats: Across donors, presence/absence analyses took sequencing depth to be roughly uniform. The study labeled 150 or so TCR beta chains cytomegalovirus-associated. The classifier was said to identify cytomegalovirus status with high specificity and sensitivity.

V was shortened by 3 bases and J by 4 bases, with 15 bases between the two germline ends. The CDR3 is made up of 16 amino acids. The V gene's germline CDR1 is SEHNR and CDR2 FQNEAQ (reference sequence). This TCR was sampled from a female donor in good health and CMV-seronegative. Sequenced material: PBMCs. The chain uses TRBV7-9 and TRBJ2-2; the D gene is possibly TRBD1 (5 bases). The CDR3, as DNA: TGTGCCAGCAGCTTCGAACTGACAGCTTTCACCGGGGAGCTGTTTTTT. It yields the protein CASSFELTAFTGELFF.